Given below is one T cell receptor beta chain in context. The antigen remains undetermined. The CDR3 spans 15 residues. The V and J ends lost 6 bases and 7 bases, in that order; junction bases with no gene match: 7. Germline V gives CDR1 SNHLY, CDR2 FYNNEI. The source of the sample is a study of cytomegalovirus exposure and HLA in healthy donors. Use of 60 Vbeta and 13 Jbeta primers characterized the PCR. Clones were read by immunoSEQ multiplex PCR, and TCRdb kept only the in-frame ones, dropping some. The sample comprises 75,000 to 100,000 clones, about three quarters of which are singletons, and under 4.5% rests with the top ten. General study points: A later analysis linked a missense DCLRE1C variant to TCR beta V- and J-gene trimming. Solely CMV serostatus was available to characterize immune exposure. It was confirmed in vitro that three of the CMV-associated chains were specific for CMV antigens.

Sequencing was performed on PBMCs. The chain links TRBV2 to TRBJ1-6, with 9 bases identical to TRBD1. The TCR was taken from a man between 40 and 49 years old in good health and CMV-seronegative. For the CDR3, the DNA is TGTGCCAGCAGCGTGGACAGGGGACACAATTCACCCCTCCACTTT. Amino acid sequence: CASSVDRGHNSPLHF.